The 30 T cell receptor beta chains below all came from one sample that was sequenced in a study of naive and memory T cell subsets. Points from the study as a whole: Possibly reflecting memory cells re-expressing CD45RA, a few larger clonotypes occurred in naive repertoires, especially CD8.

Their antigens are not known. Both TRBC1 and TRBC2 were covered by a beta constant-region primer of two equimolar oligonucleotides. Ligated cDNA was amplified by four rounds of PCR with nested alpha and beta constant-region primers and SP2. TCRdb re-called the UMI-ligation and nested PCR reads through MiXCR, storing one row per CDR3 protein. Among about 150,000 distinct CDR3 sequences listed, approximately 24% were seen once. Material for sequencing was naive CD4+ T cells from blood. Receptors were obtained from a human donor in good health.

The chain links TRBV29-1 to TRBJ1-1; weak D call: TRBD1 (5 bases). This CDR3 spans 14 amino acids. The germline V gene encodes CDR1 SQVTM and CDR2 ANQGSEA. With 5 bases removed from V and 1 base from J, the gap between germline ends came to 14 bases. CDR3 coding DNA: TGCAGCGTTTCCCCAGACAGCCCGAACACTGAAGCTTTCTTT. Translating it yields CSVSPDSPNTEAFF.

CDR3 protein: CASSLDLGGRVNTEAFF. The CDR3 nucleotides read TGTGCCAGCAGTTTAGATTTAGGTGGCAGGGTAAACACTGAAGCTTTCTTT. This chain joins TRBV12-3 or TRBV12-4 and TRBJ1-1, with D possibly matching TRBD1 (5 bases). The V and J ends lost 1 base and 2 bases respectively, with 17 bases between them. CDR3 length: 17 amino acids.

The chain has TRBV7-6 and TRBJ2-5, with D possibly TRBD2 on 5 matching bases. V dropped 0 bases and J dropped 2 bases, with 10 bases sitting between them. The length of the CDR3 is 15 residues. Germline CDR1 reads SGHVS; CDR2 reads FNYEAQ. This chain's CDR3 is CASSLARGKQETQYF. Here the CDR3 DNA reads TGTGCCAGCAGCTTAGCCCGGGGTAAACAAGAGACCCAGTACTTC.

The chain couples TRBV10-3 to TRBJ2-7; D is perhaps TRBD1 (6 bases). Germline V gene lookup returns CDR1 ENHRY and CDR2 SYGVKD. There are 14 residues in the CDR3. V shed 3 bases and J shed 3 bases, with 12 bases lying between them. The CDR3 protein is CAISDLGQNYEQYF. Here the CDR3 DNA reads TGTGCCATCAGTGACCTCGGACAGAACTACGAGCAGTACTTC.

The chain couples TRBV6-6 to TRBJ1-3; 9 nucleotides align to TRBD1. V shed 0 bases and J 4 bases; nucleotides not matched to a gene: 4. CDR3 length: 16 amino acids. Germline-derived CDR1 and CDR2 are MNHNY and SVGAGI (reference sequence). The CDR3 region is CASSYSGQGSGNTIYF. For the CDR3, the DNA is TGTGCCAGCAGTTACTCCGGACAGGGGAGCGGAAACACCATATATTTT.

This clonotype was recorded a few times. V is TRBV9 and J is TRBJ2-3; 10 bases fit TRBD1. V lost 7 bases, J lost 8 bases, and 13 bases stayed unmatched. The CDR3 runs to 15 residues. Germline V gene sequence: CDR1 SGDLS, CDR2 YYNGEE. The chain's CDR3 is CASGGVGQGVGTQYF. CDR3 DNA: TGTGCCAGCGGGGGAGTTGGACAGGGGGTAGGTACGCAGTATTTT.

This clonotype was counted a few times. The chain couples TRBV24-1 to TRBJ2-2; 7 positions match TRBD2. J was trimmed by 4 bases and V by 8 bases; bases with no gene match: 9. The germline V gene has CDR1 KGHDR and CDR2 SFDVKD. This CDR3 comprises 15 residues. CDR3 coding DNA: TGTGCCACCAAGGCGGCGGGAGCTAGCACCGGGGAGCTGTTTTTT. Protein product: CATKAAGASTGELFF.

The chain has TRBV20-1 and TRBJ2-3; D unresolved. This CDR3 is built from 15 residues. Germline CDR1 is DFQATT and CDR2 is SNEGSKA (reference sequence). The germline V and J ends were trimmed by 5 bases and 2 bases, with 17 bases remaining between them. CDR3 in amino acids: CSARNPLHSTDTQYF. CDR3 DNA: TGCAGTGCTCGAAACCCACTTCACTCCACAGATACGCAGTATTTT.

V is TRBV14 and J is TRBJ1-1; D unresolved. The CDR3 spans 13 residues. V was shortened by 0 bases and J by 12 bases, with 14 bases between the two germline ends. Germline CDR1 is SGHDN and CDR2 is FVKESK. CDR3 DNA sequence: TGTGCCAGCAGCCAAGAAAGACGGATGAGAACTTTCTTT. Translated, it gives CASSQERRMRTFF.

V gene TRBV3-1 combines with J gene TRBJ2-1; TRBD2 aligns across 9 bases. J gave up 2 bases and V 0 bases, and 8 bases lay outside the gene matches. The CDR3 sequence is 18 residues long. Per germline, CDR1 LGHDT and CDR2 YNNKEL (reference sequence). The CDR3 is CASSQDRPSGTTYNEQFF. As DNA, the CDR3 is TGTGCCAGCAGCCAAGATCGTCCTAGCGGGACTACCTACAATGAGCAGTTCTTC.

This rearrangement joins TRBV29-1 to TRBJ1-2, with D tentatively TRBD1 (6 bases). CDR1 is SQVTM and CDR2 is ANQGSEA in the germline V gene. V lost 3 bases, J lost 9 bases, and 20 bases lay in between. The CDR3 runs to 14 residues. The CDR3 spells CSVDSRPGAPSYTF. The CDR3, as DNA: TGCAGCGTTGATAGCAGGCCGGGGGCGCCTAGCTACACCTTC.

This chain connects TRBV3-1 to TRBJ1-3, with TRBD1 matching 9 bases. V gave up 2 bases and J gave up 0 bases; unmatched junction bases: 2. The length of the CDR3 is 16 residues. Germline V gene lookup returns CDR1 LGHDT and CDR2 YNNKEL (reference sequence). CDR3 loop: CASSQTGGASGNTIYF. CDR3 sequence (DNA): TGTGCCAGCAGCCAAACAGGGGGCGCCTCTGGAAACACCATATATTTT. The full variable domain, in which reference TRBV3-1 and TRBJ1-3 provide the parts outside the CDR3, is DTAVSQTPKYLVTQMGNDKSIKCEQNLGHDTMYWYKQDSKKFLKIMFSYNNKELIINETVPNRFSPKSPDKAHLNLHINSLELGDSAVYFCASSQTGGASGNTIYFGEGSWLTVV.

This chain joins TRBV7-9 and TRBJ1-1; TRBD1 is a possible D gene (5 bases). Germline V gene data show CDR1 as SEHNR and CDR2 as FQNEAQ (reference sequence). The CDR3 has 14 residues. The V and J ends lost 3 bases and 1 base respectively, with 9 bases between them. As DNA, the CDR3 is TGTGCCAGCAGCTTCGCGGGGGGGAACACTGAAGCTTTCTTT. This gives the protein CASSFAGGNTEAFF.

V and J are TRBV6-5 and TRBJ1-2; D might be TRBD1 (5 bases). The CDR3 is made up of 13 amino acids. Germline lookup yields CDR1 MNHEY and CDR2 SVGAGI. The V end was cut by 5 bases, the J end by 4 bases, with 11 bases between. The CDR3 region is CASSGGMAYGYTF. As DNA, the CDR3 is TGTGCCAGCAGTGGGGGTATGGCCTATGGCTACACCTTC.

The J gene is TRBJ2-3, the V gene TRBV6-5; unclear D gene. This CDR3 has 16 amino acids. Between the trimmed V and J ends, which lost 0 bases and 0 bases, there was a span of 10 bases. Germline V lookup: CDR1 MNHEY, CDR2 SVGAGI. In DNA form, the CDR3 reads TGTGCCAGCAGTTACTCTGGCAGGCTCAGCACAGATACGCAGTATTTT. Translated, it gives CASSYSGRLSTDTQYF.

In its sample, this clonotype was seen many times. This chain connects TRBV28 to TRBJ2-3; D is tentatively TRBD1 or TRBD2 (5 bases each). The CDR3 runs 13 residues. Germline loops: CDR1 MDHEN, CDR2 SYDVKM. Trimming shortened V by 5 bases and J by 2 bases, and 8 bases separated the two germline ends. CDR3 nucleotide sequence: TGTGCCAGCAGTGGGGACGTCACAGATACGCAGTATTTT. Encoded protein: CASSGDVTDTQYF.

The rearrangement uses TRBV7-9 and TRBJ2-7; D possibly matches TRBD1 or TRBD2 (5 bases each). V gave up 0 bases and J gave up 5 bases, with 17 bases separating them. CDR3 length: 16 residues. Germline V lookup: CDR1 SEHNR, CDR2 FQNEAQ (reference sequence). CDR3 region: CASSLAIGGGYHEQYF. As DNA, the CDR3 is TGTGCCAGCAGCTTAGCTATCGGTGGGGGATATCACGAGCAGTACTTC.

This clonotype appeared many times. DNA of the CDR3: TGTGCCAGCAGCCTCCAGGGGGCAGGGAATGAAAAACTGTTTTTT. This encodes CASSLQGAGNEKLFF. J is TRBJ1-4 and V is TRBV3-1; TRBD1 matches at 8 bases. This CDR3 contains 15 residues. CDR1 and CDR2 (germline): LGHDT, YNNKEL (reference sequence). Losses at the gene ends were 4 bases for V and 5 bases for J; bases not matched to a gene: 6.

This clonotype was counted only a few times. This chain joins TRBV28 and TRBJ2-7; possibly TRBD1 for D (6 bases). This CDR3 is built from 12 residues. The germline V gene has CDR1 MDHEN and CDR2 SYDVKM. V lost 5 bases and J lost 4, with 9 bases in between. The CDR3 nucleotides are TGTGCCAGCAGTGGGGGCGTATACGAGCAGTACTTC. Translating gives CASSGGVYEQYF.

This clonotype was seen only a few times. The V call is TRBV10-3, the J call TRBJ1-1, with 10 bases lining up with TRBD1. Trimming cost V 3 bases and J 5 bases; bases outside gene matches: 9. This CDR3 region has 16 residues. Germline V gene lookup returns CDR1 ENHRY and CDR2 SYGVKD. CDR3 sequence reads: CAISERTGGLWTEAFF. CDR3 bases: TGTGCCATCAGTGAAAGGACAGGGGGTCTTTGGACTGAAGCTTTCTTT.

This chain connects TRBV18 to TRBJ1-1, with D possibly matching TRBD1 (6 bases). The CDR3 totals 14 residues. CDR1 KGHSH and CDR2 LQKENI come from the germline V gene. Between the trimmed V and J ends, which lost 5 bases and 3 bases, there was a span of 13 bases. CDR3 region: CASSLQGPDTEAFF. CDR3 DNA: TGTGCCAGCTCATTACAGGGTCCGGACACTGAAGCTTTCTTT.

This chain's CDR3 is CASSRTGASTYGYTF. In DNA form, the CDR3 reads TGTGCCAGCAGCCGCACGGGAGCCTCAACCTATGGCTACACCTTC. The rearrangement joins TRBV14 to TRBJ1-2; D uncertain. Germline CDR1 reads SGHDN; CDR2 reads FVKESK. V lost 4 bases and J lost 4, with 16 bases in between. CDR3 size: 15 residues.

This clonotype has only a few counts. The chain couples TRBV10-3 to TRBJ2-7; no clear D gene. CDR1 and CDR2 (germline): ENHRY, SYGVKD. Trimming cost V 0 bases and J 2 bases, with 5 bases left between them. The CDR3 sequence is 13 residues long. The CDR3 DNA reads TGTGCCATCAGTGAGTCGGTAACCTACGAGCAGTACTTC. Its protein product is CAISESVTYEQYF.

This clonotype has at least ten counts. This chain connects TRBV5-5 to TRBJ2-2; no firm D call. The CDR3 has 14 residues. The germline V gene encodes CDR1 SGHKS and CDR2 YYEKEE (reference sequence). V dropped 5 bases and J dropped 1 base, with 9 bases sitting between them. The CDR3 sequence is CASSRTVNTGELFF. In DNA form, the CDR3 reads TGTGCCAGCAGTCGTACTGTGAACACCGGGGAGCTGTTTTTT.

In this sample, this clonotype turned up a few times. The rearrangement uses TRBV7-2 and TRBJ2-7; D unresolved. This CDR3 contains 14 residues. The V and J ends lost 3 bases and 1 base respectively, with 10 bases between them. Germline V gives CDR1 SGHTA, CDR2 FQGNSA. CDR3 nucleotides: TGTGCCAGCAGCTTCGGGCCGACATCCTACGAGCAGTACTTC. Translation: CASSFGPTSYEQYF.

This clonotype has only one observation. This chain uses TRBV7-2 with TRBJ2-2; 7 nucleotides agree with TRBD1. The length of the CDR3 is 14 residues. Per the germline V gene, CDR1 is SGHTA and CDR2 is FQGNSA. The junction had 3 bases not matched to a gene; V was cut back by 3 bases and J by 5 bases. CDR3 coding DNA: TGTGCCAGCAGCTTGGGACAGCTAACCGGGGAGCTGTTTTTT. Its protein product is CASSLGQLTGELFF.

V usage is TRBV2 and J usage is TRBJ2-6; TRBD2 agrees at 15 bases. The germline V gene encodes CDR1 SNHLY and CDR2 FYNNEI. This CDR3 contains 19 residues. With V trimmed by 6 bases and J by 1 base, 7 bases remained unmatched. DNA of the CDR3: TGTGCCAGCAGCCCCATGGGACTAGCGGGAGGTTCTGGGGCCAACGTCCTGACTTTC. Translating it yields CASSPMGLAGGSGANVLTF.

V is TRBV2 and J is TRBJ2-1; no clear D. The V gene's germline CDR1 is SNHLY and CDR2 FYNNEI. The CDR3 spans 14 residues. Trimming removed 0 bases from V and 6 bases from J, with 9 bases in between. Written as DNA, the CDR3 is TGTGCCAGCAGTGAAGCGTGGGCGTCCAATGAGCAGTTCTTC. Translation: CASSEAWASNEQFF.

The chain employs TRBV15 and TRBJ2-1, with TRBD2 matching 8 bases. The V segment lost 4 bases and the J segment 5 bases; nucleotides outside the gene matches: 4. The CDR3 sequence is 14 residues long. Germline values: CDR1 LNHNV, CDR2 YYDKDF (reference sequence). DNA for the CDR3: TGTGCCACCAGCATTAGCGGGACCGACAATGAGCAGTTCTTC. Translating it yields CATSISGTDNEQFF.

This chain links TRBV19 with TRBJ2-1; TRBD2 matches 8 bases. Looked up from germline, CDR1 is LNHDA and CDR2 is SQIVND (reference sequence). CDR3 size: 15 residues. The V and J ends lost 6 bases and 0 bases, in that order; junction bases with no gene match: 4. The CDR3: CASRRTSLSYNEQFF. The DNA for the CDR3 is TGTGCCAGTAGGAGGACTAGCCTCTCCTACAATGAGCAGTTCTTC.